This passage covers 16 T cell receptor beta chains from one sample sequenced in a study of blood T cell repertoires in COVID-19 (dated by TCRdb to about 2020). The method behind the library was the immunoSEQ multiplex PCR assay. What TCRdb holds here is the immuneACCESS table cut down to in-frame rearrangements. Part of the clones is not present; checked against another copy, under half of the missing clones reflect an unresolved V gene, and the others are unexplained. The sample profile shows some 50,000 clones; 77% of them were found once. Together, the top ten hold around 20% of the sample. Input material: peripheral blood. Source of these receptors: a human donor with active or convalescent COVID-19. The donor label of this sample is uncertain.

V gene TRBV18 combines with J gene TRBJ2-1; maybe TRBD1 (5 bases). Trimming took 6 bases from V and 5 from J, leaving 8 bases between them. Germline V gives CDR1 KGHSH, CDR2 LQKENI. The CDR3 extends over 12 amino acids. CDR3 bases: TGTGCCAGCTCCCTACAGGACAATGAGCAGTTCTTC. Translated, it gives CASSLQDNEQFF.

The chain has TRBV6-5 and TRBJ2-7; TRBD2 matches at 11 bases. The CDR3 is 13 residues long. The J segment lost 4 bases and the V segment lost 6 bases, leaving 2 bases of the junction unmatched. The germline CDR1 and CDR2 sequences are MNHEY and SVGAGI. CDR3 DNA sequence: TGTGCCAGCAGGACTAGCGGGATTTACGAGCAGTACTTC. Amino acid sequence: CASRTSGIYEQYF.

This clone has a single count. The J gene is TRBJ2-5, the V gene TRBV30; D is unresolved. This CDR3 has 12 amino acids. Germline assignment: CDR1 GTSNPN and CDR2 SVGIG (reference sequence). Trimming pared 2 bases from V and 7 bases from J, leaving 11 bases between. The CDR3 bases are TGTGCCTGGAGTCGGCAGGCGCCGACCCAGTACTTC. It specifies CAWSRQAPTQYF.

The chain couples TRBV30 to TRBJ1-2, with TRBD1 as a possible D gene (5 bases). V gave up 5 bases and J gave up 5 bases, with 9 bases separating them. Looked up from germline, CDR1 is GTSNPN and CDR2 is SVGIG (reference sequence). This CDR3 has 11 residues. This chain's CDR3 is CAWWGSYGYTF. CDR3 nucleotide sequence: TGTGCCTGGTGGGGCTCGTATGGCTACACCTTC.

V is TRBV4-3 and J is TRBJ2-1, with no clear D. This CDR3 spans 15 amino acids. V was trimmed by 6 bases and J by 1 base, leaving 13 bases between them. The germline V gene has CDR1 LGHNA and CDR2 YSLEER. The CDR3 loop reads CASSPEALSYNEQFF. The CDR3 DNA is TGCGCCAGCAGTCCCGAAGCGCTTTCCTACAATGAGCAGTTCTTC.

CDR3 nucleotide sequence: TGTGCCAGCAGCTATGACGGACAGGACAATCAGCCCCAGCATTTT. Protein sequence: CASSYDGQDNQPQHF. This chain uses TRBV9 with TRBJ1-5, with 7 bases identical to TRBD1. The CDR3 length is 15 residues. The J segment lost 3 bases and the V segment lost 4 bases, leaving 7 bases of the junction unmatched. CDR1 and CDR2 (germline): SGDLS, YYNGEE.

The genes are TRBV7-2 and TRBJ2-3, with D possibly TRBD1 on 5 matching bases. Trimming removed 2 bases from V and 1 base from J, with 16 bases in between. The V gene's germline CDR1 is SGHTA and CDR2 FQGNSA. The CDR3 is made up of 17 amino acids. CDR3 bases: TGTGCCAGCAGCTTAAGAGGAAGACAGACACGCACAGATACGCAGTATTTT. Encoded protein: CASSLRGRQTRTDTQYF.

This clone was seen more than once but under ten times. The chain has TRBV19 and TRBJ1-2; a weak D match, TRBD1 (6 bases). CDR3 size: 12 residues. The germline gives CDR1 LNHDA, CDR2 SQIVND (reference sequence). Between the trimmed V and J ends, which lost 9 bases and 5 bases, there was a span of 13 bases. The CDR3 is CARGAEDYGYTF. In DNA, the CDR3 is TGTGCCAGGGGGGCAGAGGATTATGGCTACACCTTC.

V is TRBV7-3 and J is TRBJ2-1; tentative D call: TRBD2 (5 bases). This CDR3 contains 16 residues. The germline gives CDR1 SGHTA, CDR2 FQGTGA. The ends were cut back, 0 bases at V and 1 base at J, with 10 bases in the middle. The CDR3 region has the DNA TGTGCCAGCAGCTTAACAGTCAGCGGTTCCTACAATGAGCAGTTCTTC. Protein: CASSLTVSGSYNEQFF.

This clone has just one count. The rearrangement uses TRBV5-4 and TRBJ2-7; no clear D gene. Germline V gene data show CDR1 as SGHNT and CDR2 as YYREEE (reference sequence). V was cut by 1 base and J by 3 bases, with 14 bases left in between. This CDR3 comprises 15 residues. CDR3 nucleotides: TGTGCCAGCAGCTTGCCGCATCCCAGCGACTACGAGCAGTACTTC. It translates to CASSLPHPSDYEQYF.

The CDR3 reads CASSPTGTGANSPLHF. CDR3 nucleotides: TGTGCCAGTAGTCCCACCGGGACAGGGGCTAATTCACCCCTCCACTTT. The chain recombines TRBV19 with TRBJ1-6; 10 bases agree with TRBD1. From germline, CDR1 is LNHDA and CDR2 SQIVND (reference sequence). CDR3 length: 16 residues. The ends lost 5 bases at V and 6 bases at J; junction bases unmatched: 7.

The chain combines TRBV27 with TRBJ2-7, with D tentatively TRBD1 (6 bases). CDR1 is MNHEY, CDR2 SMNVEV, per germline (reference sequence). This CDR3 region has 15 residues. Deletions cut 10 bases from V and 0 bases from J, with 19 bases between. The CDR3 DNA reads TGTGCCACCCTTTCCCTTGGACAGAGCTCCTACGAGCAGTACTTC. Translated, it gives CATLSLGQSSYEQYF.

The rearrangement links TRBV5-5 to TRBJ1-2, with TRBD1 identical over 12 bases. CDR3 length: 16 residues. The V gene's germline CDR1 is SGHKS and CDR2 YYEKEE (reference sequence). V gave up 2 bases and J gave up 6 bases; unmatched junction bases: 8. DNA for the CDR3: TGTGCCAGCAGCTTTCCACCGGGACAGGGGGCGCATGGCTACACCTTC. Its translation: CASSFPPGQGAHGYTF.

The CDR3 sequence is CASSSPLAGGRYEQYF. CDR3 coding DNA: TGTGCCAGCAGTTCCCCGCTGGCAGGGGGCCGCTACGAGCAGTACTTC. The chain recombines TRBV6-2 or TRBV6-3 with TRBJ2-7, with 8 bases fitting TRBD1. J lost 3 bases, V lost 4 bases, and 11 bases had no gene match. Germline lookup yields CDR1 MNHEY and CDR2 SVGEGT. CDR3 length: 16 amino acids.

The CDR3 region is CASSLEDQLRSGEQYF. As DNA, the CDR3 is TGCGCCAGCAGCTTGGAGGACCAGTTGAGGAGCGGAGAGCAGTACTTC. The chain recombines TRBV5-1 with TRBJ2-7; TRBD2 might be the D (5 bases). Trimming cost V 0 bases and J 7 bases, with 20 bases left between them. CDR3 length: 16 amino acids. Germline V gives CDR1 SGHRS, CDR2 YFSETQ.

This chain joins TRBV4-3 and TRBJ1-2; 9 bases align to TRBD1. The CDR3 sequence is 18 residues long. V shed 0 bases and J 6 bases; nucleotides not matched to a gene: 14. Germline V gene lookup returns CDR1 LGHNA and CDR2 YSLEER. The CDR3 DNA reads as TGCGCCAGCAGCCAAGAGGTCTCGAGGACAGGGGTCCCTGATGGCTACACCTTC. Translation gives CASSQEVSRTGVPDGYTF.